This entry describes one T cell receptor beta chain. Its antigen has not been determined. There are no base qualities to consult, and no much larger clone falls within one base. The data are from a study of shared clonotypes between healthy human individuals (dated by TCRdb to 2020 to 2021). With respect to the entire study: The cohort included three men and a couple of women between 18 and 49 years of age. For each donor, CD4 naive and CD4 memory were each given three plates, CD8 naive was given two plates, and CD8 memory was given one plate. The study deeply sequenced blood TCR repertoires of 5 or 6 healthy adults to estimate repertoire size and the extent of clonotype sharing between individuals. Libraries were prepared and TCR repertoires were sequenced by different laboratories using diverse techniques, in order to increase sequencing depth and limit assay-specific biases. Between about 0.8 and 9 billion PBMCs per donor were obtained by leukapheresis.

From the cysteine through the phenylalanine, the CDR3 covers 12 amino acids. Of the read, only the CDR3 DNA is kept; its 36 bases are in frame from base 1. The CDR1 and CDR2 encoded by the germline V gene are ENHRY and SYGVKD. Between the V and J ends, shortened by 2 bases and 7 bases respectively, the junction contains 5 bases. Using the deep immunoSEQ assay, TCR CDR3 regions were amplified from genomic DNA by multiplex PCR. Extracted genomic DNA from each cell subset was distributed evenly across all wells of several immunoSEQ 96-well plates, and each plate was treated as a replicate. Each replicate PCR for sorted subsets received roughly 0.2 ug genomic DNA, equal to about 30,000 T cell genomes. The purified libraries were quantified using a Qubit 3.0 fluorometer, sized with a Bioanalyzer 2100, and then quantified again using the KAPA Library Quantification kit. Every immunoSEQ 96-well plate was sequenced on a separate single-read 150-cycle Illumina NextSeq 550 flow cell. On the study's bioinformatics: Because only junctional sequences without quality scores were contained in the immunoSEQ output, filtering matching that applied to full-length reads could not be performed. Sequences were annotated with PyIR, a Python wrapper for IgBLAST v1.9, using IMGT germline references to assign V/J genes and CDR3. Reads with weak V/J assignments (E-value above 1e-6), missing CDR3, stop codons, out-of-frame junctions, or ambiguous translated residues were removed. V3J clonotypes were defined as sequences sharing an identical inferred V gene, J gene, and CDR3 amino acid sequence. Percentage overlap between repertoires was calculated by dividing the number of shared unique clonotypes by the size of the smaller repertoire. Three approaches were used to assess repertoire richness: RTK rarefaction, the Chao1 estimator, and Recon v2.1 estimates of unobserved clonotypes. OLGA was used to compute generation probabilities for all TCRbeta clonotypes that the gDNA method yielded from a handful of donors. In TCRdb, the immuneACCESS table is reduced to in-frame sequences with V and J assigned. These tables do not hold every clone; where another copy was compared, an unresolved V gene accounts for under half, and the others remain unexplained. D and trimming were read from the DNA, whereas the V and J calls and clone size are those reported in that table. This sample holds about 2 million clones; 85% to 95% were observed only once. Jointly, the top ten make up 0.13% of the sample.

Results and caveats for the whole study, not just this receptor: Sampling was restricted to blood, and TCR repertoires in tissues likely differ from the TCR repertoires found in blood. Based on pairwise subsampling, the degree of clonotype sharing among donors was expected to be affected by sequencing depth. Incomplete sequencing was indicated by rarefaction of sorted-subset datasets, despite the large sequencing depth. Across a few donors, around 5.4% of naive CD4, approximately 4% of naive CD8, roughly 2.2% of memory CD4, and approximately 0.4% of memory CD8 clonotypes were shared. Higher generation probabilities were observed for clonotypes shared by all four sorted-subset donors than for non-shared clonotypes. Estimated clonotype richness was generally larger for naive than for memory subsets. The genetic and exposure-history diversity represented was limited by the small number of donors.

Healthy HIV-negative adults with no recently reported acute infections or vaccinations were included as donors. Every donor was a Caucasian adult residing in Nashville, Tennessee, USA. CD4+ T cells were enriched by magnetic negative selection, after which naive cells were positively selected on CD45RA and the negative fraction was taken as the memory subset. Blood was obtained by leukapheresis, after which PBMCs were separated by Ficoll-Histopaque density gradient centrifugation and cryopreserved in liquid nitrogen vapor phase. Analytical flow cytometry was used to check the purity and quantity of every magnetically sorted T cell population. Each sorted fraction had its genomic DNA isolated and then quantified by UV absorbance on a Nanodrop 2000c.

The chain is assembled from TRBV10-3 and TRBJ1-4; the D gene cannot be resolved reliably. Sequenced material: naive CD4+ T cells sorted from blood. The cell subset or site label, read with the paper, signifies: CD45RA+ positively selected. The clonotype comes from a man aged 18 to 29 in good health. The DNA sequence follows: TGTGCCATCAGTGAGGCGTCTGAAAAACTGTTTTTT. Its protein is CAISEASEKLFF.